This T cell receptor (beta chain) was observed in a study of cytomegalovirus exposure and HLA in healthy donors. Data came from immunoSEQ multiplex PCR; TCRdb stores just in-frame clones and leaves some out. Of some 260,000 clones listed, roughly nine tenths are singletons. Germline V gives CDR1 SGHAT, CDR2 FQNNGV. The V end lost 0 bases, the J end lost 4 bases, and 7 bases lay between the germline ends. The CDR3 has 13 amino acids. Study results and caveats: Reportedly, diagnosis of cytomegalovirus status by the classifier showed high specificity and sensitivity. In vitro, a few CMV-associated chains proved specific for CMV antigens. Subsequent analysis of the 120 or so validation repertoires found a tendency for first-cohort TCR clusters to co-occur.

Note on this clone: The antigen is not known.

The material sequenced was PBMCs. The chain joins TRBV11-2 to TRBJ2-7; D gene unclear. The clonotype originates from a man younger than 30 in good health and CMV-seropositive. The CDR3 DNA reads TGTGCCAGCAGCTTAGATGGAGTATACGAGCAGTACTTC. Its protein product is CASSLDGVYEQYF.